This T cell receptor (beta chain) was profiled in a study of immune cell composition in non-small cell lung cancer. The junction had 2 bases not matched to a gene; V was cut back by 1 base and J by 1 base. The germline CDR1 and CDR2 sequences are LGHNA and YSLEER. The CDR3 runs 15 residues. Produced via immunoSEQ multiplex PCR; TCRdb's table is partial and in-frame only. The sample records roughly 16,000 clones, about 80% being singletons. Notes on the study in general: Tumour TCR-beta clonality was not significantly tied to smoking pack-years.

Points on this clone: Its antigen is unknown.

Normal lung sampling was at least 3 cm from the tumour, as distant as possible. These data were also reused for a study on CD4 T cells in lung cancer.

The gene calls are TRBV4-3 and TRBJ2-7; 9 bases fit TRBD1. The receptor was derived from a human donor with non-small cell lung cancer. Sequencing used non-adjacent lung tissue. CDR3 in amino acids: CASSQVDRGSYEQYF. DNA for the CDR3: TGCGCCAGCAGCCAAGTGGACAGGGGATCCTACGAGCAGTACTTC.